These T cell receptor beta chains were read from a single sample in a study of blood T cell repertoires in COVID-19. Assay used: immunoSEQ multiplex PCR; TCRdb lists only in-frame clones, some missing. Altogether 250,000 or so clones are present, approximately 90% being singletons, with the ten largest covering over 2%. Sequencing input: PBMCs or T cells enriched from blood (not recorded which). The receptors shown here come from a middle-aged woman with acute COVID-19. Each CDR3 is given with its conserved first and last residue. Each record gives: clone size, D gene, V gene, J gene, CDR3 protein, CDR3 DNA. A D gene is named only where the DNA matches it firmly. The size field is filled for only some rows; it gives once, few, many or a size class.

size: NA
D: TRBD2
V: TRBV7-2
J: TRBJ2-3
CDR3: CASSPRGSGRALGGGTQYF
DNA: TGTGCCAGCAGCCCCCGAGGGAGCGGGAGGGCCTTGGGCGGAGGTACGCAGTATTTT

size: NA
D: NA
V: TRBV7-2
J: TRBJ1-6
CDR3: CASSSLPPGKGRSPLHF
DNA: TGTGCCAGCAGCTCTTTACCTCCGGGAAAGGGAAGGTCACCCCTCCACTTT

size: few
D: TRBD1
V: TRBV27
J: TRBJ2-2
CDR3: CASSLLQGAPGELFF
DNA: TGTGCCAGCAGTTTATTACAGGGGGCCCCCGGGGAGCTGTTTTTT

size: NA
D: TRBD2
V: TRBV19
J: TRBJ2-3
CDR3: CASAAGGFTDTQYF
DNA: TGTGCCTCCGCCGCGGGAGGGTTCACAGATACGCAGTATTTT

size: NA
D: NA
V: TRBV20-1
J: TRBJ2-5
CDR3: CSARAEETQYF
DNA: TGCAGTGCTCGAGCCGAAGAGACCCAGTACTTC

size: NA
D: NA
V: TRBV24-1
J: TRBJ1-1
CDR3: CATSDGGPEAFF
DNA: TGTGCCACCAGTGATGGGGGCCCTGAAGCTTTCTTT

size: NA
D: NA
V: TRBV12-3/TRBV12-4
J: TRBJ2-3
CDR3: CASRSTDTQYF
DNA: TGTGCCAGCCGGAGCACAGATACGCAGTATTTT

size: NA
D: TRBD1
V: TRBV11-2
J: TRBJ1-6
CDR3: CASSLVTGSSYNSPLHF
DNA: TGTGCCAGCAGCTTAGTGACAGGGAGCTCCTATAATTCACCCCTCCACTTT

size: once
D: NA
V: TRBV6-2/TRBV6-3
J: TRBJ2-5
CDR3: CASSTTTGYQETQYF
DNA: TGTGCCAGCAGTACCACAACAGGGTACCAAGAGACCCAGTACTTC

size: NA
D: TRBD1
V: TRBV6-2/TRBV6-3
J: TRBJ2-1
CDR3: CASSNGVSGGDNEQFF
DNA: TGTGCCAGCAGCAACGGGGTTTCAGGGGGTGACAATGAGCAGTTCTTC

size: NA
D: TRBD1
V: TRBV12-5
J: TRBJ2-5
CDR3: CASGLGQGQETQYF
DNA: TGTGCTAGTGGTTTGGGACAGGGCCAAGAGACCCAGTACTTC

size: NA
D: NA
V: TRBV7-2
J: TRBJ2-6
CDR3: CASSLYRANVLTF
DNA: TGTGCCAGCAGCTTATATAGGGCCAACGTCCTGACTTTC

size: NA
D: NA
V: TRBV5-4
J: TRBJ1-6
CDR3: CASSRGGGSSYNSPLHF
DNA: TGTGCCAGCAGCCGGGGGGGAGGGAGCTCCTATAATTCACCCCTCCACTTT

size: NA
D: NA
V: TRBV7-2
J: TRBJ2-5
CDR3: CASSLEGYKTQYF
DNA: TGTGCCAGCAGCTTAGAGGGGTACAAGACCCAGTACTTC

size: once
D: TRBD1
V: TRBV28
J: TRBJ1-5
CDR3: CASSHFPGQGKRWHQPQHF
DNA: TGTGCCAGCAGTCATTTCCCGGGACAGGGAAAGAGGTGGCATCAGCCCCAGCATTTT

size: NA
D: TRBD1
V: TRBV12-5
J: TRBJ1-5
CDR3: CASGLWGTGDQPQHF
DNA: TGTGCTAGTGGTTTGTGGGGGACAGGGGATCAGCCCCAGCATTTT

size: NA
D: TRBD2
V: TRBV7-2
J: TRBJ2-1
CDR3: CASSLSFYSGRAWGNEQFF
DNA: TGTGCCAGCAGCTTATCGTTTTATAGCGGGAGGGCCTGGGGCAATGAGCAGTTCTTC

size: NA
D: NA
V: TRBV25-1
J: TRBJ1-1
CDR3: CASSEEASPMNTEAFF
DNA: TGTGCCAGCAGTGAAGAGGCCAGTCCCATGAACACTGAAGCTTTCTTT

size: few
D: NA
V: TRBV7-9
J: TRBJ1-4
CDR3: CASSLVGGNEKLFF
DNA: TGTGCCAGCAGCTTAGTAGGAGGAAATGAAAAACTGTTTTTT

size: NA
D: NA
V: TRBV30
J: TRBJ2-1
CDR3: CAWSVPDIKFF
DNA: TGTGCCTGGAGTGTACCGGACATTAAGTTCTTC

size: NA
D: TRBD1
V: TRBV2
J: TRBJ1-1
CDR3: CASNRDRGHGTEAFF
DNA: TGTGCCAGCAATCGGGACAGGGGGCACGGCACTGAAGCTTTCTTT

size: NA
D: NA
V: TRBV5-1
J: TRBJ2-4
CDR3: CASSLSWGQNIQYF
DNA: TGCGCCAGCAGTCTCTCGTGGGGGCAAAACATTCAGTACTTC

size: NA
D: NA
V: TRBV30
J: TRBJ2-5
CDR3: CAWSVTGRETQYF
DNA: TGTGCCTGGAGTGTGACAGGGAGGGAGACCCAGTACTTC

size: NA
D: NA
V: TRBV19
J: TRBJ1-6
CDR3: CASSMGGAGSPLHF
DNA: TGTGCCAGTAGTATGGGGGGGGCTGGTTCACCCCTCCACTTT

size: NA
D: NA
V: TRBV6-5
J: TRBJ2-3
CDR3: CASRGNTDTQYF
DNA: TGTGCCAGCCGCGGTAACACAGATACGCAGTATTTT

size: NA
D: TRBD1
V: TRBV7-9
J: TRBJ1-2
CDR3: CASSATDRDRSYTF
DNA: TGTGCCAGCAGCGCGACCGACAGGGATCGGAGCTACACCTTC

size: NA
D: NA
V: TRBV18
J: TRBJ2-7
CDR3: CASSTRQGQSLGEQYF
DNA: TGTGCCAGCTCGACACGGCAAGGACAGAGCCTAGGCGAGCAGTACTTC

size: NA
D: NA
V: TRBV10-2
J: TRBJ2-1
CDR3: CASNRGLNNEQFF
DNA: TGCGCCAGCAACCGCGGCCTGAACAATGAGCAGTTCTTC

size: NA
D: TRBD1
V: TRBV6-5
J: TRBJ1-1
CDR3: CASRPTGGTEAFF
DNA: TGTGCCAGCAGGCCGACAGGGGGCACTGAAGCTTTCTTT

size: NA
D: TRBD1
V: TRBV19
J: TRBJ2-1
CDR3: CASSIPGQGSEQFF
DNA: TGTGCCAGTAGTATTCCCGGACAGGGCAGTGAGCAGTTCTTC

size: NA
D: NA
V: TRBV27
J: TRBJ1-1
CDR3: CASRRGSESFF
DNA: TGTGCCAGCAGAAGAGGGTCTGAATCTTTCTTT

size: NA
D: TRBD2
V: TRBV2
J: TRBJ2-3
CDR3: CASSGTGGADTQYF
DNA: TGTGCCAGCAGTGGGACGGGAGGGGCAGATACGCAGTATTTT

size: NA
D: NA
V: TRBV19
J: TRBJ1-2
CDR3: CASTLGGGALPYGYTF
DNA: TGTGCCAGTACTCTCGGAGGAGGGGCCCTCCCATATGGCTACACCTTC

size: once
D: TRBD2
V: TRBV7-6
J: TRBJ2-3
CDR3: CASSLGGMSTDTQYF
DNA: TGTGCCAGCAGCTTGGGGGGGATGAGCACAGATACGCAGTATTTT

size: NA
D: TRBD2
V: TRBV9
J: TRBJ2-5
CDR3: CASSGLAGGRETQYF
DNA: TGTGCCAGCAGCGGACTAGCGGGGGGGCGGGAGACCCAGTACTTC

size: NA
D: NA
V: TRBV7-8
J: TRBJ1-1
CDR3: CASSLAQAGRFGFTEAFF
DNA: TGTGCCAGCAGCTTAGCACAGGCAGGGAGGTTCGGGTTCACTGAAGCTTTCTTT

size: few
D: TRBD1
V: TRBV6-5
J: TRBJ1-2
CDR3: CASRRTGETQGYTF
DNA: TGTGCCAGCAGGAGGACAGGGGAAACGCAGGGCTACACCTTC

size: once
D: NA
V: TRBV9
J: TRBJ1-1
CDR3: CASSVAPQGETEAFF
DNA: TGTGCCAGCAGCGTAGCCCCACAGGGAGAGACTGAAGCTTTCTTT

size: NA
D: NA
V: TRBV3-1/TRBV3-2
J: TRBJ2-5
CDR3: CASSQGRTVSGTQYF
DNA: TGTGCCAGCAGCCAGGGGAGGACGGTTTCAGGGACCCAGTACTTC

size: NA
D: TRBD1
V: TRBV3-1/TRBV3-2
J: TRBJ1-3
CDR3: CASSQDTGGSGNTIYF
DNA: TGTGCCAGCAGCCAGGACACAGGGGGCTCTGGAAACACCATATATTTT

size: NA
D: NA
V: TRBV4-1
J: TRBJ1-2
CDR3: CASSQDPGGYTF
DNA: TGCGCCAGCAGCCAAGATCCGGGTGGCTACACCTTC

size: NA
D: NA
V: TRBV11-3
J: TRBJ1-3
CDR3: CASSTTQGSGNTIYF
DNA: TGTGCCAGCAGCACGACCCAGGGATCCGGAAACACCATATATTTT

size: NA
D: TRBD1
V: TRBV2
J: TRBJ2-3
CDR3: CASSGQGNRDTQYF
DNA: TGTGCCAGCAGTGGACAGGGGAATAGGGATACGCAGTATTTT

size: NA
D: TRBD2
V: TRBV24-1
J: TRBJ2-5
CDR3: CATSDFRAGAETQYF
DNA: TGTGCCACCAGTGATTTCCGGGCGGGAGCTGAGACCCAGTACTTC

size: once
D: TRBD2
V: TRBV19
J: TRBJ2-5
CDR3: CASSILAGAGETQYF
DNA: TGTGCCAGTAGTATACTAGCGGGAGCGGGGGAGACCCAGTACTTC

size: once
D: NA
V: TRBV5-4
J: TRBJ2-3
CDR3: CASSLLLRGAADTQYF
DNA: TGTGCCAGCAGCTTATTATTACGAGGAGCGGCAGATACGCAGTATTTT

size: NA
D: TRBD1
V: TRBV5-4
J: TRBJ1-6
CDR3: CASSLQGNNSPLHF
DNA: TGTGCCAGCAGCTTACAGGGGAATAATTCACCCCTCCACTTT

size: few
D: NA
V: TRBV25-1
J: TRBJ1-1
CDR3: CASSERPGHTEAFF
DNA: TGTGCCAGCAGTGAACGTCCAGGGCACACTGAAGCTTTCTTT

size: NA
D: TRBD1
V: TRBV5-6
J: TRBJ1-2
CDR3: CASSLRDRGGYTF
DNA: TGTGCCAGCAGCTTAAGGGACAGGGGTGGCTACACCTTC

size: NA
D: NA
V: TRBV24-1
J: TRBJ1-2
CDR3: CATSDHGYGYTF
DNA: TGTGCCACCAGTGACCACGGCTATGGCTACACCTTC

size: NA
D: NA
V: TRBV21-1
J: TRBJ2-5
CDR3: CASSPHVWGPRNF
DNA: TGTGCCAGCAGCCCCCACGTGTGGGGGCCCCGGAACTTC

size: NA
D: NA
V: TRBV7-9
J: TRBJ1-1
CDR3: CASSLAGPSGTEAFF
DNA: TGTGCCAGCAGCTTAGCGGGGCCCTCGGGCACTGAAGCTTTCTTT

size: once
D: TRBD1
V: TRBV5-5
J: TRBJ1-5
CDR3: CASSSGQGSQPQHF
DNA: TGTGCCAGCAGCTCGGGACAGGGGAGTCAGCCCCAGCATTTT